One sample yielded the 23 T cell receptor beta chains listed below, sequenced in a study of T cell responses to AZD1222 COVID-19 vaccine. Using immunoSEQ multiplex PCR, the repertoire was profiled, and TCRdb retains in-frame clones only, with some absent. The table includes 80,000 to 130,000 clones, 87% detected once. Source: peripheral blood, taken on day 0 of AZD1222 vaccination. The receptor source for this set is an adult in good health.

This chain connects TRBV19 to TRBJ1-1; 9 positions agree with TRBD1. Germline CDR1 is LNHDA and CDR2 is SQIVND (reference sequence). The CDR3 has 17 residues. V gave up 3 bases and J gave up 5 bases; unmatched junction bases: 13. The CDR3 nucleotides read TGTGCCAGTAGTATGATTTCGGTGGGACAGGGAGGGACTGAAGCTTTCTTT. This sequence encodes CASSMISVGQGGTEAFF.

This clone was counted a single time. This chain joins TRBV4-2 and TRBJ1-2; the D is unclear. The CDR3 loop spans 15 amino acids. Trimming left V 0 bases short and J 4 bases short, with 12 bases between. Germline-derived CDR1 and CDR2 are LGHNA and YNFKEQ. The CDR3 region has the DNA TGTGCCAGCAGCCAAGATCACGGAGAAGCCTATGGCTACACCTTC. Its protein product is CASSQDHGEAYGYTF.

The chain carries TRBV19 and TRBJ2-7; D not certain. This CDR3 is built from 14 residues. Deletions cut 3 bases from V and 4 bases from J, with 13 bases between. Germline CDR1 LNHDA, CDR2 SQIVND (reference sequence). The CDR3 DNA reads TGTGCCAGTAGTATTGGTTTGGGGAAATACGAGCAGTACTTC. It specifies CASSIGLGKYEQYF.

V gene TRBV6-6 combines with J gene TRBJ2-3; TRBD2 matches at 13 bases. In germline, CDR1 is MNHNY, CDR2 SVGAGI (reference sequence). The CDR3 totals 18 residues. Trimming took 6 bases from V and 0 from J; bases not matched to a gene: 9. CDR3 region: CASSRRLAGGGSTDTQYF. CDR3 in DNA: TGTGCCAGCAGCCGACGACTAGCGGGGGGTGGTAGCACAGATACGCAGTATTTT.

The chain carries TRBV21-1 and TRBJ1-4. TRBV21-1 represents a pseudogene. The CDR3 covers 19 residues. The DNA for the CDR3 is TGTGCCAGCAGCAAAGGAGAGCGTGCAGTCGGAAGGAATGATGAAAAACTGTTTTTT. Amino acid sequence: CASSKGERAVGRNDEKLFF.

This chain uses TRBV9 with TRBJ2-2; TRBD2 agrees at 14 bases. This CDR3 is 19 amino acids long. Trimming at V came to 4 bases and at J to 5 bases, leaving 13 bases not matched to a gene. The germline CDR1 and CDR2 sequences are SGDLS and YYNGEE. The CDR3 spells CASSPQVTSGGAETGELFF. As DNA, the CDR3 is TGTGCCAGCAGCCCGCAGGTGACTAGCGGGGGGGCCGAAACCGGGGAGCTGTTTTTT.

The V call is TRBV4-1, the J call TRBJ1-5, with D hard to call. V dropped 0 bases and J dropped 6 bases, with 9 bases sitting between them. Looked up from germline, CDR1 is MGHRA and CDR2 is YSYEKL. The CDR3 loop spans 14 amino acids. CDR3 amino acids: CASSQDKLSQPQHF. CDR3 coding DNA: TGCGCCAGCAGCCAAGATAAACTGAGTCAGCCCCAGCATTTT.

This chain links TRBV28 with TRBJ2-7; a possible D gene is TRBD1 (6 bases). The CDR3 is 16 amino acids. Per germline, CDR1 MDHEN and CDR2 SYDVKM. Trimming removed 5 bases from V and 6 bases from J, with 23 bases in between. The CDR3 sequence is CASSGDISGLGIEQYF. The CDR3 nucleotides read TGTGCCAGCAGTGGGGACATCTCTGGATTGGGGATCGAGCAGTACTTC.

J is TRBJ1-6 and V is TRBV15, with 8 bases identical to TRBD1. The CDR3 has 15 residues. V shed 0 bases and J 7 bases; nucleotides not matched to a gene: 2. Germline V gives CDR1 LNHNV, CDR2 YYDKDF (reference sequence). CDR3 amino acids: CATSRDRGHNSPLHF. The CDR3 nucleotides read TGTGCCACCAGCAGAGACAGGGGGCACAATTCACCCCTCCACTTT.

The chain employs TRBV4-1 and TRBJ2-5, with 13 bases lining up with TRBD2. The CDR3 extends over 17 amino acids. In germline, CDR1 is MGHRA, CDR2 YSYEKL. V lost 0 bases and J lost 2; bases outside the gene matches: 3. The CDR3 DNA is TGCGCCAGCAGCCAAGATCCGACTAGCGGGGGGCAAGAGACCCAGTACTTC. Encoded protein: CASSQDPTSGGQETQYF.

This clone was seen a few times. J is TRBJ2-3 and V is TRBV7-9; the D is unclear. V was shortened by 4 bases and J by 13 bases, with 12 bases between the two germline ends. Germline V gene lookup returns CDR1 SEHNR and CDR2 FQNEAQ (reference sequence). The CDR3 is made up of 11 amino acids. CDR3 sequence (DNA): TGTGCCAGCAGCTACGCCCCTTTGGAGTATTTT. Translated: CASSYAPLEYF. The full variable domain, in which reference TRBV7-9 and TRBJ2-3 provide the parts outside the CDR3, is DTGVSQNPRHKITKRGQNVTFRCDPISEHNRLYWYRQTLGQGPEFLTYFQNEAQLEKSRLLSDRFSAERPKGSFSTLEIQRTEQGDSAMYLCASSYAPLEYFGPGTRLTVL.

Worth noting for this clone: The same CDR3 arises from other DNA sequences in this sample as well. The chain recombines TRBV9 with TRBJ1-2; D is unresolved. CDR3 length equals 13 residues. V was clipped by 0 bases and J by 2 bases, with 5 bases between them. Germline V gene sequence: CDR1 SGDLS, CDR2 YYNGEE. CDR3 DNA sequence: TGTGCCAGCAGCGTAGGGACCAACTATGGCTACACCTTC. Translated, it gives CASSVGTNYGYTF.

V is TRBV24-1 and J is TRBJ1-2; tentatively, D is TRBD1 (6 bases). Germline V gives CDR1 KGHDR, CDR2 SFDVKD. The CDR3 spans 15 residues. V shed 4 bases and J shed 5 bases, with 16 bases lying between them. The DNA of the CDR3 is TGTGCCACCAGTGAGGCACGAGGGGGGGCGTATGGCTACACCTTC. Protein sequence: CATSEARGGAYGYTF.

CDR3 DNA: TGTGCCTGGAAGGGACAGGCTCTAGGCTATGGCTACACCTTC. This translates into CAWKGQALGYGYTF. The rearrangement uses TRBV30 and TRBJ1-2, with 8 bases fitting TRBD1. Per germline, CDR1 GTSNPN and CDR2 SVGIG (reference sequence). The trim removed 4 bases at V and 4 bases at J, leaving 8 bases unmatched. The CDR3 has 14 amino acids.

The rearrangement uses TRBV5-1 and TRBJ1-1, with D perhaps TRBD1 (5 bases). The germline V and J ends were trimmed by 4 bases and 5 bases, with 12 bases remaining between them. The CDR3 is 13 amino acids. The V gene's germline CDR1 is SGHRS and CDR2 YFSETQ. The CDR3 here is CASSRGDVTEAFF. CDR3 nucleotides: TGCGCCAGCAGCCGGGGGGATGTAACTGAAGCTTTCTTT.

The CDR3 DNA sequence: TGTGCCAGCAGGCGTGGCAGGGGGAGCACCGGGGAGCTGTTTTTT. It specifies CASRRGRGSTGELFF. The chain has TRBV27 and TRBJ2-2, with 7 positions matching TRBD1. There are 15 residues in the CDR3. Germline V gene data show CDR1 as MNHEY and CDR2 as SMNVEV (reference sequence). The J segment lost 4 bases and the V segment lost 6 bases, leaving 8 bases of the junction unmatched.

This clone was detected only once. This chain joins TRBV3-1 (or the pseudogene TRBV3-2) and TRBJ2-7; D might be TRBD1 or TRBD2, each matching 5 bases. The germline V gene has CDR1 LGHDT and CDR2 YNNKEL (reference sequence). The CDR3 runs 15 residues. V gave up 4 bases and J gave up 7 bases, with 20 bases separating them. This CDR3 is CASSRGRLYDGEQYF. CDR3 sequence (DNA): TGTGCCAGCAGCCGGGGACGTCTCTACGATGGGGAGCAGTACTTC.

J is TRBJ2-3 and V is TRBV4-3, with D unresolved. This CDR3 spans 15 amino acids. The germline V and J ends were trimmed by 0 bases and 6 bases, with 13 bases remaining between them. Per the germline V gene, CDR1 is LGHNA and CDR2 is YSLEER. The CDR3 nucleotides are TGCGCCAGCAGCCAAGATTCGGCCTACGAGGATACGCAGTATTTT. It specifies CASSQDSAYEDTQYF.

The rearrangement links TRBV5-1 to TRBJ1-1, with a tentative D call TRBD1 (5 bases). The CDR3 is 14 residues long. Germline CDR1 and CDR2: SGHRS and YFSETQ. The V end was cut by 4 bases, the J end by 4 bases, with 14 bases between. The CDR3 spells CASSKQAGPTEAFF. The DNA for the CDR3 is TGCGCCAGCAGCAAGCAGGCGGGGCCCACTGAAGCTTTCTTT.

This chain joins TRBV2 and TRBJ2-7; TRBD2 might be the D (7 bases). This CDR3 region has 13 residues. Trimming shortened V by 7 bases and J by 5 bases, and 15 bases separated the two germline ends. CDR1 SNHLY and CDR2 FYNNEI come from the germline V gene. The CDR3: CASTAGGGDEQYF. For the CDR3, the DNA is TGTGCCAGCACCGCCGGAGGGGGGGACGAGCAGTACTTC.

The chain has TRBV7-6 and TRBJ2-3, with 10 bases matching TRBD2. V gave up 11 bases and J gave up 7 bases; unmatched junction bases: 9. The germline gives CDR1 SGHVS, CDR2 FNYEAQ. This CDR3 has 13 residues. The CDR3: CAASGGEQNTQYF. The CDR3 DNA reads TGTGCCGCTAGCGGGGGAGAACAAAATACGCAGTATTTT.

This chain uses TRBV21-1 with TRBJ2-5. TRBV21-1 is an annotated pseudogene. The CDR3 consists of 16 residues. The CDR3 nucleotides are TGTGCCAGCAGCAATCAATCGAAAAGGTGTTGGGAGACCCAGTACTTC. This sequence encodes CASSNQSKRCWETQYF.

DNA for the CDR3: TGTGCCAGCTCGGGTGACACAGATACGCAGTATTTT. This codes for CASSGDTDTQYF. The V and J genes are TRBV18 and TRBJ2-3; no clear D gene. The CDR3 totals 12 residues. Per germline, CDR1 KGHSH and CDR2 LQKENI. Deletions cut 6 bases from V and 2 bases from J, with 6 bases between.